A selection of T cell receptor beta chains follows, all from one sample in a study of T cells in tuberculosis. Repertoires were generated with immunoSEQ multiplex PCR, while TCRdb's copy carries only in-frame clones and drops some. The sample yields about 45,000 clones, less than 95% seen once. Sequencing input: PBMCs. All receptors come from a donor aged 10-35 years with latent tuberculosis or without tuberculosis infection. Some clones in this sample may be carry-over from other donors' samples. The CDR3 runs from the conserved cysteine through the conserved F or W. The D gene is left open where the match is weak. Clone size is stated in some rows and not others, as once, few, many or a class when expanded.

size,J,D,V,CDR3,DNA
-,TRBJ2-5,TRBD2,TRBV25-1,CASSDPEAGAETQYF,TGTGCCAGCAGTGACCCCGAGGCGGGAGCAGAGACCCAGTACTTC
-,TRBJ2-7,-,TRBV29-1,CSVVGIAAYEQYF,TGCAGCGTTGTCGGGATAGCGGCTTACGAGCAGTACTTC
-,TRBJ1-3,TRBD1,TRBV15,CATSTAGGFSGNTIYF,TGTGCCACCAGCACGGCAGGGGGGTTCTCTGGAAACACCATATATTTT
-,TRBJ2-5,-,TRBV4-2,CASSQFGREETQYF,TGTGCCAGCAGCCAATTTGGTCGGGAAGAGACCCAGTACTTC
-,TRBJ1-1,-,TRBV27,CASTPGRGTNTEAFF,TGTGCCAGCACCCCAGGGAGGGGAACCAACACTGAAGCTTTCTTT
-,TRBJ2-7,TRBD1,TRBV28,CASSPTGVKDYEQYF,TGTGCCAGCAGTCCCACAGGGGTGAAAGACTACGAGCAGTACTTC
once,TRBJ2-2,-,TRBV4-3,CASSRGHLNTGELFF,TGCGCCAGCAGCCGAGGACATCTGAACACCGGGGAGCTGTTTTTT
once,TRBJ2-5,-,TRBV7-2,CASTTAASATQYF,TGTGCCAGCACGACGGCGGCTAGCGCGACCCAGTACTTC
-,TRBJ2-1,-,TRBV7-9,CASSLLRLADNEQFF,TGTGCCAGCAGCTTACTGCGGCTAGCAGACAATGAGCAGTTCTTC
-,TRBJ1-2,-,TRBV15,CATSGGANYGYTF,TGTGCCACCAGCGGGGGCGCTAACTATGGCTACACCTTC
once,TRBJ1-1,-,TRBV7-2,CASSLAARGNTEAFF,TGTGCCAGCAGCTTAGCTGCGCGGGGGAACACTGAAGCTTTCTTT
-,TRBJ2-1,-,TRBV7-2,CASSNGIWSSYNEQFF,TGTGCCAGCAGCAACGGGATTTGGAGCTCCTACAATGAGCAGTTCTTC
-,TRBJ2-7,TRBD1,TRBV28,CASSFPTTGAPDF,TGTGCCAGCAGTTTTCCGACGACAGGGGCCCCCGACTTC
-,TRBJ2-4,TRBD2,TRBV27,CASSLLAGESIQYF,TGTGCCAGCAGCTTACTAGCGGGAGAAAGCATTCAGTACTTC
-,TRBJ1-2,TRBD1,TRBV28,CASMGTPGQGNDGYTF,TGTGCCAGCATGGGCACCCCGGGACAGGGTAACGATGGCTACACCTTC
-,TRBJ1-1,-,TRBV5-6,CASSLGSGVFDFF,TGTGCCAGCAGCTTGGGTTCGGGAGTCTTTGATTTCTTT
-,TRBJ2-5,-,TRBV7-9,CASTTPPPETQYF,TGTGCCAGCACCACTCCTCCCCCAGAGACCCAGTACTTC
-,TRBJ2-7,TRBD2,TRBV19,CASSPGGAYEQYF,TGTGCCAGTAGTCCGGGGGGAGCCTACGAGCAGTACTTC
-,TRBJ1-2,TRBD1,TRBV27,CASSYRGNYGYTF,TGTGCCAGCAGTTACAGGGGAAACTATGGCTACACCTTC
-,TRBJ2-6,-,TRBV30,CAWSTGTGANVLTF,TGTGCCTGGAGTACAGGGACTGGGGCCAACGTCCTGACTTTC
-,TRBJ1-1,-,TRBV2,CASSEDGIRTEAFF,TGTGCCAGCAGTGAAGACGGGATTCGGACTGAAGCTTTCTTT
-,TRBJ2-7,TRBD1,TRBV29-1,CSVLGSTGGYEQYF,TGCAGCGTTTTAGGATCGACAGGGGGTTACGAGCAGTACTTC
-,TRBJ1-2,-,TRBV30,CAWSWEGGYTF,TGTGCCTGGAGTTGGGAGGGGGGCTACACCTTC
-,TRBJ1-3,-,TRBV4-1,CASSREGGAQNTIYF,TGCGCCAGCAGCCGAGAGGGGGGGGCGCAGAACACCATATATTTT
-,TRBJ1-1,-,TRBV19,CASSTRDTHTEAFF,TGTGCCAGTAGTACCAGGGACACCCACACTGAAGCTTTCTTT
-,TRBJ1-1,-,TRBV6-4,CASTGGENTEAFF,TGTGCCAGCACCGGGGGGGAAAACACTGAAGCTTTCTTT
-,TRBJ2-1,-,TRBV7-3,CASSSWQGTGNEQFF,TGTGCCAGCAGCTCGTGGCAGGGGACCGGCAATGAGCAGTTCTTC
once,TRBJ2-7,-,TRBV27,CASSLSARPLYEQYF,TGTGCCAGCAGTTTATCGGCGAGGCCACTCTACGAGCAGTACTTC
-,TRBJ2-7,-,TRBV29-1,CSVAGGDAYEQYF,TGCAGCGTTGCTGGCGGAGATGCCTACGAGCAGTACTTC
-,TRBJ2-2,TRBD1,TRBV28,CASRRRGQGIGELFF,TGTGCCAGCAGACGAAGGGGACAGGGTATTGGGGAGCTGTTTTTT
-,TRBJ2-7,TRBD1,TRBV28,CASSPSSGTGGREQYF,TGTGCCAGCAGTCCATCATCCGGGACAGGGGGCCGCGAGCAGTACTTC
-,TRBJ2-1,-,TRBV5-6,CASSFTDNEQFF,TGTGCCAGCAGCTTTACAGATAATGAGCAGTTCTTC
-,TRBJ2-7,TRBD1,TRBV5-1,CASSSETGKLNEQYF,TGCGCCAGCAGCTCAGAGACAGGGAAGCTGAACGAGCAGTACTTC
once,TRBJ2-3,TRBD2,TRBV7-3,CASSLNPGGPVNTQYF,TGTGCCAGCAGCTTAAATCCGGGAGGGCCTGTTAATACGCAGTATTTT
-,TRBJ2-5,TRBD1,TRBV5-1,CASSLQGAQETQYF,TGCGCCAGCAGCTTACAGGGGGCCCAAGAGACCCAGTACTTC
-,TRBJ1-1,TRBD1,TRBV7-2,CASSILDRAEAFF,TGTGCCAGCAGCATACTCGACAGGGCGGAAGCTTTCTTT
-,TRBJ2-7,-,TRBV5-1,CASSLVAGTYEQYF,TGCGCCAGCAGCTTGGTTGCGGGGACCTACGAGCAGTACTTC
-,TRBJ1-2,-,TRBV4-3,CASSHQQGANYGYTF,TGCGCCAGCAGCCACCAACAGGGAGCTAACTATGGCTACACCTTC
-,TRBJ1-5,-,TRBV4-1,CASSERIRYNQPQHF,TGCGCCAGCAGCGAAAGAATCAGATACAATCAGCCCCAGCATTTT
-,TRBJ2-2,-,TRBV6-1,CATSTWQGGPGELFF,TGTGCCACCTCAACCTGGCAGGGAGGACCCGGGGAGCTGTTTTTT
-,TRBJ2-7,-,TRBV23-1,CASSQAMVFEQYF,TGCGCCAGCAGTCAAGCTATGGTGTTCGAGCAGTACTTC
-,TRBJ2-5,-,TRBV28,CASTRRQEGETQYF,TGTGCCAGCACCCGGCGACAGGAAGGCGAGACCCAGTACTTC
-,TRBJ1-2,-,TRBV4-3,CASSPTAGFYGYTF,TGCGCCAGCAGCCCCACTGCAGGATTCTATGGCTACACCTTC
-,TRBJ1-4,-,TRBV2,CASSKTAQNEKLFF,TGTGCCAGCAGTAAGACAGCCCAGAATGAAAAACTGTTTTTT